This T cell receptor (beta chain) comes out of a study of blood T cells in healthy people across ages. There are a few counts of this clonotype. Germline values: CDR1 MNHEY, CDR2 SVGAGI. Trimming cost V 5 bases and J 6 bases; bases outside gene matches: 4. CDR3 length equals 13 residues. A second PCR of 7 to 11 cycles used a sample-barcoded 5' primer and a J-beta primer mix. TCRdb reanalysed the 5' RACE reads using MiXCR and keeps one entry per CDR3 protein. Of approximately 730,000 distinct CDR3 sequences listed, around 40% were seen once; the top ten hold less than 25%. The specimen sequenced was blood. V is TRBV6-5 and J is TRBJ1-5, with TRBD1 identical over 7 bases. The sequence came from a woman aged 60-70 years in good health. The CDR3 coding sequence is TGTGCCAGCAGTCGCGGGACAGCTCAGCCCCAGCATTTT. Protein sequence: CASSRGTAQPQHF.